Reported below is one TCR beta chain. The data stem from a study of T cell responses to AZD1222 COVID-19 vaccine. This CDR3 has 17 residues. Trimming pared 2 bases from V and 7 bases from J, leaving 18 bases between. The germline CDR1 and CDR2 sequences are MNHEY and SMNVEV (reference sequence). Only in-frame clones appear in the TCRdb table, and some are missing; sequencing was by immunoSEQ multiplex PCR. Of about 220,000 clones in the sample, about 92% are singletons; the top ten hold about 1%. The clonotype was recovered from an adult in good health. The starting material was peripheral blood, obtained on day 0 of MenACWY control vaccination. The rearrangement links TRBV27 to TRBJ1-6; possibly TRBD1 for D (6 bases). CDR3 in amino acids: CASSLGSPGASNSPLHF. The CDR3 DNA reads as TGTGCCAGCAGTTTAGGCAGCCCAGGGGCCAGCAATTCACCCCTCCACTTT.